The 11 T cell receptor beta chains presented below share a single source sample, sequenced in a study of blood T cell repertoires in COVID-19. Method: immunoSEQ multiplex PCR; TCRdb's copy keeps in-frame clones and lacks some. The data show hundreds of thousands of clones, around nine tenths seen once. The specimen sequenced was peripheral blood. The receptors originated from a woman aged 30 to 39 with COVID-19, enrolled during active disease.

The CDR3, as DNA: TGTGCCAGTACCCCAGGACAGGGTTACTATGGCTACACCTTC. It encodes CASTPGQGYYGYTF. The chain recombines TRBV19 with TRBJ1-2; TRBD1 matches at 8 bases. Losses at the gene ends were 7 bases for V and 3 bases for J; bases not matched to a gene: 7. The CDR3 runs 14 residues. Germline-derived CDR1 and CDR2 are LNHDA and SQIVND (reference sequence).

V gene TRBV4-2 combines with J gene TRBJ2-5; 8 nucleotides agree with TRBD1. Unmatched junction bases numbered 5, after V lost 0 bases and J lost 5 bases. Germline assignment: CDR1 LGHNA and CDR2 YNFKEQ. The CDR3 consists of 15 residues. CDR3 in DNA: TGTGCCAGCAGCCAAGAACAGGGGGGCTCGGAGACCCAGTACTTC. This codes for CASSQEQGGSETQYF.

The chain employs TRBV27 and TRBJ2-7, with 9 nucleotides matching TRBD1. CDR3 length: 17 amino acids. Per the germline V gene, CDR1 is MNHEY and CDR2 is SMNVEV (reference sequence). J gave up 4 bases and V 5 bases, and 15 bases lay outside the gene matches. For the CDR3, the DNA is TGTGCCAGCAGTCCGTACCTGCCGGGACAGGGATTGTACGAGCAGTACTTC. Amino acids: CASSPYLPGQGLYEQYF.

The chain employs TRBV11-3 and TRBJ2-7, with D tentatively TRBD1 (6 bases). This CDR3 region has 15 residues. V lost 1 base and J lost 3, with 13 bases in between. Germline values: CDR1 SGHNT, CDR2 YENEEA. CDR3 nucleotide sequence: TGTGCCAGCAGCTTAGTGGCACAGGGCGGCTACGAGCAGTACTTC. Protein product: CASSLVAQGGYEQYF. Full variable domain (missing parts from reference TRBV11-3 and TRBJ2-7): EAGVVQSPRYKIIEKKQPVAFWCNPISGHNTLYWYLQNLGQGPELLIRYENEEAVDDSQLPKDRFSAERLKGVDSTLKIQPAELGDSAVYLCASSLVAQGGYEQYFGPGTRLTVT.

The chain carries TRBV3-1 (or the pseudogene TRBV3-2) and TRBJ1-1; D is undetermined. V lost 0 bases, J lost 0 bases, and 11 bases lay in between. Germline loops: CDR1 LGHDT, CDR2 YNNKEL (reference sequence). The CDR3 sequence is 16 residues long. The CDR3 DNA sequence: TGTGCCAGCAGCCAAGATCCTCGTCGGGTGAACACTGAAGCTTTCTTT. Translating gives CASSQDPRRVNTEAFF.

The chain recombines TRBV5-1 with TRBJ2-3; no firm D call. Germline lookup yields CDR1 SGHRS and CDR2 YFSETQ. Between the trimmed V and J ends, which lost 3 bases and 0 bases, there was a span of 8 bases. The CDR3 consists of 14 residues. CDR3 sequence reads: CASSSETSTDTQYF. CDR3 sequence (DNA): TGCGCCAGCAGCTCGGAGACTAGCACAGATACGCAGTATTTT.

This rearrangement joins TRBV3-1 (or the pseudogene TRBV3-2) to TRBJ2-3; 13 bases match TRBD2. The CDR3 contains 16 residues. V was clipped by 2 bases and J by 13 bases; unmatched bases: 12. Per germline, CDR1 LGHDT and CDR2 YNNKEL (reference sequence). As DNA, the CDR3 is TGTGCCAGCAGCCAAAGACTAGCGGGGGGCTCGGGACTTGAGTATTTT. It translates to CASSQRLAGGSGLEYF.

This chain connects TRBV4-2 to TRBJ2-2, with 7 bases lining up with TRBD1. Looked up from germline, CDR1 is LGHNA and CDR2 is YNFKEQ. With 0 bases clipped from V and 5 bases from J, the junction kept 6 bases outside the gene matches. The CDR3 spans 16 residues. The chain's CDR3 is CASSQDSPTGTGELFF. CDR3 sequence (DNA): TGTGCCAGCAGCCAAGATAGCCCGACAGGGACCGGGGAGCTGTTTTTT.

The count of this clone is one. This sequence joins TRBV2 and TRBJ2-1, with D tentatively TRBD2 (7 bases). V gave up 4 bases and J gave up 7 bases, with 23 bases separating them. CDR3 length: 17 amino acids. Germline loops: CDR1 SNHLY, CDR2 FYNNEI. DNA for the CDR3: TGTGCCAGCAGTGGATACCCGGGGCGGGGAGGGGGTAATGAGCAGTTCTTC. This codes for CASSGYPGRGGGNEQFF.

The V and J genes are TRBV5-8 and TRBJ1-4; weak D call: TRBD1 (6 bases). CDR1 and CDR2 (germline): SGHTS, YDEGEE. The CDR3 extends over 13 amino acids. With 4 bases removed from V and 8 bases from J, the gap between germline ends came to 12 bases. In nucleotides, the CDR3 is TGTGCCAGCAGCCGATTTAGGGGGGAAAAACTGTTTTTT. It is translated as CASSRFRGEKLFF.

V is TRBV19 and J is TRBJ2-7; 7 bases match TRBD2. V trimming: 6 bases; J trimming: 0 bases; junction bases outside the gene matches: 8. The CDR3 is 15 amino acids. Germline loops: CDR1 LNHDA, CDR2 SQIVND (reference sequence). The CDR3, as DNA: TGTGCCAGTAGCGCTGGTGGGGGGGGCTCCTACGAGCAGTACTTC. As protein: CASSAGGGGSYEQYF.